The T cell receptor (beta chain) under discussion was sequenced for a study of spatial heterogeneity in lung cancer. Comments on this clonotype: What it recognizes is unknown. This beta chain represents an off-target read in a library built for alpha chains; its size is of limited meaning.

TCRdb reanalysed the 5' RACE reads using MiXCR and keeps one entry per CDR3 protein. The sample records around 7,800 distinct CDR3 sequences, around 8.4% being singletons. The CDR3 runs 13 residues. Germline V gene sequence: CDR1 SGHVS, CDR2 FNYEAQ. The V end was cut by 5 bases, the J end by 3 bases, with 11 bases between. Stated time point: sample taken at primary tumor resection. Whole RNA obtained from tumor, nontumor lung or frozen PBMC underwent sequencing without sorting. The study's findings and limits: Tumoral mutation counts were tracked by counts of expanded intratumoral alpha and beta TCRs. The counts of expanded TCRs, ubiquitous and regional, tracked ubiquitous and regional nonsynonymous mutations, respectively.

The sample consisted of lung tumor tissue, taken at surgery. J is TRBJ2-7 and V is TRBV7-6; possibly TRBD2 for D (6 bases). The receptor's source is a male donor with early-stage non-small cell lung cancer. CDR3 amino acids: CASSPPGSYEQYF. The CDR3 nucleotides read TGTGCCAGCAGCCCACCCGGGAGCTACGAGCAGTACTTC.